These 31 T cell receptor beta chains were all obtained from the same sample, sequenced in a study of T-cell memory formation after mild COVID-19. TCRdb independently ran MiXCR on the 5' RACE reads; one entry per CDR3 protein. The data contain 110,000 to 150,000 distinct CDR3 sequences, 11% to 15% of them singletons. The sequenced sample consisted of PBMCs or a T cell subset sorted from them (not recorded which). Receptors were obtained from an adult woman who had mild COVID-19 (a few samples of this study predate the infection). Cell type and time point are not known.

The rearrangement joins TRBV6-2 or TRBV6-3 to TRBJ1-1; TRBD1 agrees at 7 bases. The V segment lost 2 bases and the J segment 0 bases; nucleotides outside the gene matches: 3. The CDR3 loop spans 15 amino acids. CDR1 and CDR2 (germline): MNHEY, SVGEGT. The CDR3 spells CASSYTQGMNTEAFF. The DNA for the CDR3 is TGTGCCAGCAGTTACACACAGGGGATGAACACTGAAGCTTTCTTT.

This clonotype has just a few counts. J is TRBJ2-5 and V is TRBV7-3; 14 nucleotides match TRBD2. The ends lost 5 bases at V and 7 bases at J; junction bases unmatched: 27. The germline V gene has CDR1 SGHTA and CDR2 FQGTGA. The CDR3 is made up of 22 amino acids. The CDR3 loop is CASSPSGGPGLAGGPRVLTQYF. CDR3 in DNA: TGTGCCAGCAGCCCGTCAGGGGGGCCCGGACTAGCGGGGGGACCCAGGGTATTGACCCAGTACTTC.

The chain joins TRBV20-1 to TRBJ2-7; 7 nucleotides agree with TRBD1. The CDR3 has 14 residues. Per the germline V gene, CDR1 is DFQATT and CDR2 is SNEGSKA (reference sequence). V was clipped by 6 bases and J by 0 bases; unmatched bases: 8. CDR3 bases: TGCAGTGCCAATACAGGGGAGAGCTCCTACGAGCAGTACTTC. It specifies CSANTGESSYEQYF.

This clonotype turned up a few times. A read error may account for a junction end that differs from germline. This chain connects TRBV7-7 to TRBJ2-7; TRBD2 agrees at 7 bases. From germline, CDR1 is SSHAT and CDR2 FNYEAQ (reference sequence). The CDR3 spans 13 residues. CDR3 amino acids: CASSPRWGGEQYF. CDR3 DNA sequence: TGTGCTAGCAGCCCACGTTGGGGGGGCGAGCAGTACTTC.

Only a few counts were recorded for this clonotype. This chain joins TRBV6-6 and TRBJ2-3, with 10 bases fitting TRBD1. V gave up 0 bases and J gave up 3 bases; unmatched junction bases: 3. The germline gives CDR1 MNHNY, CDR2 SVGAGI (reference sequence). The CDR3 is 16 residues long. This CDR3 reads CASSYSTGGFTDTQYF. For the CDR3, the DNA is TGTGCCAGCAGTTACTCGACAGGGGGCTTTACAGATACGCAGTATTTT.

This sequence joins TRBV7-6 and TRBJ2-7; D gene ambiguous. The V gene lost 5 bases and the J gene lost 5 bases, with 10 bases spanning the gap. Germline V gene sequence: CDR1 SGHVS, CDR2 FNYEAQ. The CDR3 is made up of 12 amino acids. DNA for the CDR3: TGTGCCAGCAGCCAACCCTTGGACGAGCAGTACTTC. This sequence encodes CASSQPLDEQYF.

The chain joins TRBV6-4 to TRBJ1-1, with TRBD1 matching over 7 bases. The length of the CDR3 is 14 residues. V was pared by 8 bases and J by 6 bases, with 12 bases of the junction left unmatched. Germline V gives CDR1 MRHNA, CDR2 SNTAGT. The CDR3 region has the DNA TGTGCCAGCCGCCGGGACAGTGAATCACCTGAAGCTTTCTTT. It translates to CASRRDSESPEAFF.

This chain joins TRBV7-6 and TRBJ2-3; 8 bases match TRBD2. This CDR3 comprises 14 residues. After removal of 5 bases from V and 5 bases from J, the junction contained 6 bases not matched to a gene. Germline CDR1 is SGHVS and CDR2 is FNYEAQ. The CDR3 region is CASSPGGPGDTQYF. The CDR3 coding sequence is TGTGCCAGCAGCCCGGGGGGGCCCGGAGATACGCAGTATTTT.

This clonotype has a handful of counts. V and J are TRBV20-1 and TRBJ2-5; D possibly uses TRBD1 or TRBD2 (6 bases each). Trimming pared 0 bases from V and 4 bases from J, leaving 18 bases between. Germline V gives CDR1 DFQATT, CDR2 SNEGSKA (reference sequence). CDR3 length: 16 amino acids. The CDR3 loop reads CSARESPGASGETQYF. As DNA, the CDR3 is TGCAGTGCTAGAGAATCCCCGGGGGCGTCTGGAGAGACCCAGTACTTC.

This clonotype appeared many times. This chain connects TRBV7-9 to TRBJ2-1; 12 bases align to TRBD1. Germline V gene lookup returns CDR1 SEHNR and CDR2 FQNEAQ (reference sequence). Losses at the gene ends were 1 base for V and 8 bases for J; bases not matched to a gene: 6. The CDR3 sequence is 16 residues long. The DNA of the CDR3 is TGTGCCAGCAGCTTAGGTACCCGGGACAGGGGGCATGAGCAGTTCTTC. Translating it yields CASSLGTRDRGHEQFF.

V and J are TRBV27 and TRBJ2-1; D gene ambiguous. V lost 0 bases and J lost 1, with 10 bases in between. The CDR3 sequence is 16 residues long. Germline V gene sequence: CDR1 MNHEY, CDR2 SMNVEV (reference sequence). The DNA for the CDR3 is TGTGCCAGCAGTTTATCTCTAGACCTTTCCTACAATGAGCAGTTCTTC. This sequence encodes CASSLSLDLSYNEQFF.

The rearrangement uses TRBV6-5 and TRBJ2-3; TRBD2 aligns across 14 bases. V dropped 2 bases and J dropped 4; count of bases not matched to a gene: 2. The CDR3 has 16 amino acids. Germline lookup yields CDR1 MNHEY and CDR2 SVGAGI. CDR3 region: CASSYGTSGGSDTQYF. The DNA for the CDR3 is TGTGCCAGCAGTTACGGGACTAGCGGGGGTTCAGATACGCAGTATTTT.

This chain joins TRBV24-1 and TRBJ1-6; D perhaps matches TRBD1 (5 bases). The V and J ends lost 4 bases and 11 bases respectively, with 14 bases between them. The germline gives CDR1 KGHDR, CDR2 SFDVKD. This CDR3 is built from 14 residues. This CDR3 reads CATSDGTSGAPLHF. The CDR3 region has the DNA TGTGCCACCAGTGACGGTACCTCGGGGGCACCCCTCCACTTT.

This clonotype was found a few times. The CDR3 spells CASTGVSWETQYF. Written as DNA, the CDR3 is TGTGCCAGCACCGGGGTCTCGTGGGAGACCCAGTACTTC. The V call is TRBV12-3 or TRBV12-4, the J call TRBJ2-5; TRBD2 might be the D (5 bases). Trimming shortened V by 7 bases and J by 5 bases, and 14 bases separated the two germline ends. CDR3 size: 13 residues.

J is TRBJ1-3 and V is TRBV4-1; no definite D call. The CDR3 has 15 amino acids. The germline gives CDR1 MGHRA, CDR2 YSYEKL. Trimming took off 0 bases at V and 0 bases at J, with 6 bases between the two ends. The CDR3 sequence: CASSQDLSSGNTIYF. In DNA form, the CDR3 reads TGCGCCAGCAGCCAAGATCTAAGCTCTGGAAACACCATATATTTT.

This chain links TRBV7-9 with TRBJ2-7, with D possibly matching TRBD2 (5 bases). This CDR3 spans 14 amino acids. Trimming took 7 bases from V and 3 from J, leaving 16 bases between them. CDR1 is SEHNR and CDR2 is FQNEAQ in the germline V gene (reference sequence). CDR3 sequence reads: CASKEVGGFYEQYF. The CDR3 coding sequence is TGTGCCAGCAAGGAGGTAGGAGGATTCTACGAGCAGTACTTC.

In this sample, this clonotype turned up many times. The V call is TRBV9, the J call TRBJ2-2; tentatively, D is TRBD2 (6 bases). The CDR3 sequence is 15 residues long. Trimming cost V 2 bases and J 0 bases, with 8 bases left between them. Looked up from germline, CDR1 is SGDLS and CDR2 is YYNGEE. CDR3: CASSVGGSNTGELFF. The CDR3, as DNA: TGTGCCAGCAGCGTCGGGGGATCGAACACCGGGGAGCTGTTTTTT.

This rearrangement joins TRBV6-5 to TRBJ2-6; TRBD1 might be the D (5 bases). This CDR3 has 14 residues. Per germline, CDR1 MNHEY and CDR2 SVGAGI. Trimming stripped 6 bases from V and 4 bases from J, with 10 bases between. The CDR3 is CASSLGQGANVLTF. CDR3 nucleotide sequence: TGTGCCAGCAGCCTGGGGCAGGGGGCCAACGTCCTGACTTTC.

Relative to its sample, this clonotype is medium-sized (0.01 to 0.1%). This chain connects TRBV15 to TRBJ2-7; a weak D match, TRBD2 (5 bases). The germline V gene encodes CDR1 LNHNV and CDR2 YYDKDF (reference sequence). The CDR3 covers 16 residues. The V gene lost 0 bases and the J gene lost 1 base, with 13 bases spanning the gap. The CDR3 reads CATSREGTRTSYEQYF. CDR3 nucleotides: TGTGCCACCAGCAGAGAAGGCACTAGAACTTCCTACGAGCAGTACTTC.

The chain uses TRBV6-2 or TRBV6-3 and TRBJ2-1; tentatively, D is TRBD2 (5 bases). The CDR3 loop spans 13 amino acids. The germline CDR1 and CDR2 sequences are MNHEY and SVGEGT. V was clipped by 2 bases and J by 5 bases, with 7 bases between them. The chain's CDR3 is CASSYGLNNEQFF. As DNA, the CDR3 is TGTGCCAGCAGTTACGGACTTAACAATGAGCAGTTCTTC.

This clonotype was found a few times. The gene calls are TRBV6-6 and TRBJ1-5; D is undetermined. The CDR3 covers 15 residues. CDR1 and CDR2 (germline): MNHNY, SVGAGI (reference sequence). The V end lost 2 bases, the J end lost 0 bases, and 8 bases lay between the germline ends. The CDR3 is CASSYEGYSNQPQHF. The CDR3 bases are TGTGCCAGCAGTTACGAGGGATATAGCAATCAGCCCCAGCATTTT.

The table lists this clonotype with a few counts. The CDR3 protein is CASSLAPLAGEGNEQFF. CDR3 bases: TGTGCCAGCAGCTTAGCTCCACTAGCGGGAGAGGGCAATGAGCAGTTCTTC. The chain couples TRBV7-9 to TRBJ2-1, with TRBD2 matching over 11 bases. V was pared by 0 bases and J by 6 bases, with 7 bases of the junction left unmatched. Germline CDR1 SEHNR, CDR2 FQNEAQ (reference sequence). The CDR3 covers 17 residues. Supplemented by reference TRBV7-9 and TRBJ2-1, the full variable domain reads DTGVSQNPRHKITKRGQNVTFRCDPISEHNRLYWYRQTLGQGPEFLTYFQNEAQLEKSRLLSDRFSAERPKGSFSTLEIQRTEQGDSAMYLCASSLAPLAGEGNEQFFGPGTRLTVL.

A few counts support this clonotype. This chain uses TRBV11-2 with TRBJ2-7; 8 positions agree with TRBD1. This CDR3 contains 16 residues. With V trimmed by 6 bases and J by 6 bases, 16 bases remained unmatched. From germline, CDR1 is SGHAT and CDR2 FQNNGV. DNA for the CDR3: TGTGCCAGCAGTGAGATGACAGGGGCCCACCGGGGCGAGCAGTACTTC. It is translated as CASSEMTGAHRGEQYF.

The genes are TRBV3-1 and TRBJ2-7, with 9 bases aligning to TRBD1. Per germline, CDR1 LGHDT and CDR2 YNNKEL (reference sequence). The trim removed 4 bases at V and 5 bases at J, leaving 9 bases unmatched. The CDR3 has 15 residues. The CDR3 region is CASSLVRDRDHEQYF. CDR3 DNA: TGTGCCAGCAGCCTCGTCCGGGACAGGGATCACGAGCAGTACTTC.

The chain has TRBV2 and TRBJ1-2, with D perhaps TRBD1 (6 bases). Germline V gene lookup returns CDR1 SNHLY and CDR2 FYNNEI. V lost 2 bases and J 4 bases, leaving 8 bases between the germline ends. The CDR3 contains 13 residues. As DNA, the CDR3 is TGTGCCAGCAGTGAAAACAGGGTCTATGGCTACACCTTC. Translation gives CASSENRVYGYTF.

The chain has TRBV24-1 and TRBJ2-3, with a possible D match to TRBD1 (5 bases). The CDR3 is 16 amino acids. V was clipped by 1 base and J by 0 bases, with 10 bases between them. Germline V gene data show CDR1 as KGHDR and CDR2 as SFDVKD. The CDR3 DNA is TGTGCCACCAGTGATTTAAGGGGCGTAAGCACAGATACGCAGTATTTT. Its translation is CATSDLRGVSTDTQYF.

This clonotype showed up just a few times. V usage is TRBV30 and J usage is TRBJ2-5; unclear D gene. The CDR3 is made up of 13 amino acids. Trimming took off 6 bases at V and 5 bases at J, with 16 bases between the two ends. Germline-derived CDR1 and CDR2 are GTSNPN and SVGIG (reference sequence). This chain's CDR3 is CACASDALETQYF. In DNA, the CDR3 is TGTGCCTGCGCCTCAGATGCACTGGAGACCCAGTACTTC. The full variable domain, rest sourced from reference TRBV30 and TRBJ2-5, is SQTIHQWPATLVQPVGSPLSLECTVEGTSNPNLYWYRQAAGRGLQLLFYSVGIGQISSEVPQNLSASRPQDRQFILSSKKLLLSDSGFYLCACASDALETQYFGPGTRLLVL.

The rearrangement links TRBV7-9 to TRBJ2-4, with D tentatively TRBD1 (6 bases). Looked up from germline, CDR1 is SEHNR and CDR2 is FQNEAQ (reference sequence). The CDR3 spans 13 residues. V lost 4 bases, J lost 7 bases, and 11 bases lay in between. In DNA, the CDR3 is TGTGCCAGCAGCTCCGCCACAGGGAACATTCAGTACTTC. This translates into CASSSATGNIQYF.

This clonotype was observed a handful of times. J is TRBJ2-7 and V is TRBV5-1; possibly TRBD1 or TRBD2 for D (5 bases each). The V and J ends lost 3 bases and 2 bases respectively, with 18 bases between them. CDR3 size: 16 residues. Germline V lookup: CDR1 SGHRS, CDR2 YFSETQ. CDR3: CASSSTTGTLTYEQYF. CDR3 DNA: TGCGCCAGCAGCTCAACTACCGGGACCCTTACCTACGAGCAGTACTTC.

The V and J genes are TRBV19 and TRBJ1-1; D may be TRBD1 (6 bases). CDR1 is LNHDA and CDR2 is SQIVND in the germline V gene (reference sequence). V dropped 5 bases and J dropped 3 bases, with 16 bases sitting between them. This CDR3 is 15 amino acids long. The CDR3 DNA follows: TGTGCCAGTAGTCATGAACAGGGATGGGACACTGAAGCTTTCTTT. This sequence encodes CASSHEQGWDTEAFF.

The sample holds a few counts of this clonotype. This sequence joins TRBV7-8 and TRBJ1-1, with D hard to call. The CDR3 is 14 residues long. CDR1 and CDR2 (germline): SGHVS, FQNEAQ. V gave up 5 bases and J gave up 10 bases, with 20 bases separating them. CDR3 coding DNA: TGTGCCAGCAGCGAGGACGTGAGGCCTTTGGGAGCTTTCTTT. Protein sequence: CASSEDVRPLGAFF.